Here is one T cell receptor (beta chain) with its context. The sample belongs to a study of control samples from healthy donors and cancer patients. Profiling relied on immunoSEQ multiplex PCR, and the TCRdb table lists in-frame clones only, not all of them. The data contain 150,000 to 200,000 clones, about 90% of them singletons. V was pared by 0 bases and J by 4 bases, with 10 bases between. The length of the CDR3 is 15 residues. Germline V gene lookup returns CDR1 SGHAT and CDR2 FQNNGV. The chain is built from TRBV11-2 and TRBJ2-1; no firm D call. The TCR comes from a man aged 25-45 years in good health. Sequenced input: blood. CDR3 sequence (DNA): TGTGCCAGCAGCTTAGATGCAGGCCCATACAATGAGCAGTTCTTC. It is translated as CASSLDAGPYNEQFF. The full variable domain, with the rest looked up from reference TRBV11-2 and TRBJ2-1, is EAGVAQSPRYKIIEKRQSVAFWCNPISGHATLYWYQQILGQGPKLLIQFQNNGVVDDSQLPKDRFSAERLKGVDSTLKIQPAKLEDSAVYLCASSLDAGPYNEQFFGPGTRLTVL.